One sample yielded the 23 T cell receptor beta chains listed below, sequenced in a study of blood T cell repertoires in COVID-19. Generated by immunoSEQ multiplex PCR, the TCRdb table keeps only in-frame clones and is missing some. Here the sample spans 200,000 to 250,000 clones, around nine tenths being singletons. The specimen sequenced was PBMCs or T cells enriched from blood (not recorded which). These receptors were collected from a woman aged 50 to 60 with acute COVID-19.

The chain carries TRBV6-5 and TRBJ1-5; TRBD1 might be the D (5 bases). V lost 0 bases to trimming and J lost 2 bases, with 11 bases between them. Germline-derived CDR1 and CDR2 are MNHEY and SVGAGI. The CDR3 sequence is 16 residues long. This chain's CDR3 is CASSYSIGGGNQPQHF. The CDR3 coding sequence is TGTGCCAGCAGTTACTCGATCGGGGGAGGCAATCAGCCCCAGCATTTT.

This chain joins TRBV5-6 and TRBJ2-1; D remains ambiguous. Germline V gene data show CDR1 as SGHDT and CDR2 as YYEEEE. V was trimmed by 4 bases and J by 8 bases, leaving 16 bases between them. The CDR3 is made up of 14 amino acids. CDR3: CASSLLPRNHEQFF. The DNA for the CDR3 is TGTGCCAGCAGCCTATTGCCTAGGAACCATGAGCAGTTCTTC.

The chain combines TRBV10-2 with TRBJ1-1; the D is unclear. This CDR3 has 13 residues. The V end lost 4 bases, the J end lost 5 bases, and 11 bases lay between the germline ends. Germline CDR1 is WSHSY and CDR2 is SAAADI. The CDR3: CASSVRALTEAFF. The CDR3 DNA reads TGCGCCAGCAGTGTGAGGGCACTAACTGAAGCTTTCTTT.

CDR3 amino acids: CASSPPGVRFSGELFF. For the CDR3, the DNA is TGTGCCAGCTCACCACCCGGGGTCAGGTTCTCCGGGGAGCTGTTTTTT. The chain carries TRBV18 and TRBJ2-2; the D gene is possibly TRBD2 (5 bases). This CDR3 comprises 16 residues. V gave up 0 bases and J gave up 6 bases, with 14 bases separating them. Per germline, CDR1 KGHSH and CDR2 LQKENI.

This sequence joins TRBV9 and TRBJ2-7; 8 bases map to TRBD2. Trimming cost V 2 bases and J 0 bases; bases outside gene matches: 22. This CDR3 has 21 residues. The germline gives CDR1 SGDLS, CDR2 YYNGEE. The CDR3 loop reads CASSVRPLMLGGRPTSYEQYF. CDR3 bases: TGTGCCAGCAGCGTGCGCCCTCTGATGTTGGGCGGGAGGCCAACCTCCTACGAGCAGTACTTC.

The genes are TRBV7-2 and TRBJ2-7; a possible D gene is TRBD1 (6 bases). CDR1 SGHTA and CDR2 FQGNSA come from the germline V gene. V lost 5 bases to trimming and J lost 4 bases, with 15 bases between them. The CDR3 is 14 residues long. CDR3 nucleotide sequence: TGTGCCAGCAGCCCCCGGCAGGGGTTTTACGAGCAGTACTTC. As protein: CASSPRQGFYEQYF.

This rearrangement joins TRBV30 to TRBJ1-1; TRBD1 is a possible D gene (6 bases). Looked up from germline, CDR1 is GTSNPN and CDR2 is SVGIG (reference sequence). The CDR3 spans 14 residues. V lost 3 bases to trimming and J lost 10 bases, with 21 bases between them. The CDR3 DNA follows: TGTGCCTGGAGCAGACAGGACAGCGTCGGTAGAGCTTTCTTT. Translating it yields CAWSRQDSVGRAFF.

This chain joins TRBV6-5 and TRBJ2-7; a weak D match, TRBD2 (5 bases). V lost 2 bases and J lost 4, with 9 bases in between. The CDR3 runs 13 residues. Germline CDR1 reads MNHEY; CDR2 reads SVGAGI. CDR3 amino acids: CASSYRRAYEQYF. CDR3 DNA: TGTGCCAGCAGTTACCGGCGGGCGTACGAGCAGTACTTC.

The CDR3 nucleotides are TGTGCCATCAGTGAGTCAGGGGCACCTAACTATGGCTACACCTTC. Protein: CAISESGAPNYGYTF. V usage is TRBV10-3 and J usage is TRBJ1-2, with a possible D match to TRBD1 (5 bases). CDR1 is ENHRY and CDR2 is SYGVKD in the germline V gene. Trimming took off 0 bases at V and 0 bases at J, with 8 bases between the two ends. The length of the CDR3 is 15 residues.

This chain connects TRBV5-1 to TRBJ2-5, with 7 bases matching TRBD2. The germline V gene has CDR1 SGHRS and CDR2 YFSETQ. The CDR3 totals 14 residues. J was trimmed by 3 bases and V by 4 bases; bases with no gene match: 6. For the CDR3, the DNA is TGCGCCAGCAGCGTGACTAGCACCGAAGAGACCCAGTACTTC. Encoded protein: CASSVTSTEETQYF.

The V and J genes are TRBV18 and TRBJ2-3; a weak D match, TRBD1 (5 bases). Germline assignment: CDR1 KGHSH and CDR2 LQKENI. Trimming cost V 4 bases and J 6 bases, with 14 bases left between them. This CDR3 has 14 amino acids. Written as DNA, the CDR3 is TGTGCCAGCTCACGAACAACAGGTCCCGATACGCAGTATTTT. This sequence encodes CASSRTTGPDTQYF.

V usage is TRBV28 and J usage is TRBJ1-5; possibly TRBD1 for D (5 bases). This CDR3 spans 17 amino acids. V dropped 3 bases and J dropped 0 bases, with 15 bases sitting between them. The V gene's germline CDR1 is MDHEN and CDR2 SYDVKM. CDR3 region: CASSFQGRGYSNQPQHF. The CDR3 DNA reads as TGTGCCAGCAGTTTTCAAGGGAGGGGATATAGCAATCAGCCCCAGCATTTT.

The gene calls are TRBV18 and TRBJ2-7; 10 bases match TRBD1. The CDR3 totals 17 residues. Germline trimming cut 4 bases from V and 2 bases from J; bases unmatched to any gene: 11. The germline V gene encodes CDR1 KGHSH and CDR2 LQKENI. CDR3 residues: CASSRTGGGLKPYEQYF. Here the CDR3 DNA reads TGTGCCAGCTCACGGACAGGGGGGGGCCTAAAGCCCTACGAGCAGTACTTC. Using reference TRBV18 and TRBJ2-7 for the parts outside the CDR3, the full variable domain is NAGVMQNPRHLVRRRGQEARLRCSPMKGHSHVYWYRQLPEEGLKFMVYLQKENIIDESGMPKERFSAEFPKEGPSILRIQQVVRGDSAAYFCASSRTGGGLKPYEQYFGPGTRLTVT.

The J gene is TRBJ2-1, the V gene TRBV18; D might be TRBD2 (5 bases). The CDR3 loop spans 15 amino acids. Germline V CDR1 and CDR2: KGHSH, LQKENI. Trimming shortened V by 6 bases and J by 0 bases, and 12 bases separated the two germline ends. CDR3 loop: CASSLRDSSYNEQFF. CDR3 sequence (DNA): TGTGCCAGCTCCCTGAGGGATAGCTCCTACAATGAGCAGTTCTTC.

The rearrangement joins TRBV28 to TRBJ1-2; 9 nucleotides match TRBD1. V lost 6 bases to trimming and J lost 4 bases; unmatched junction nucleotides: 9. The length of the CDR3 is 15 residues. Germline V lookup: CDR1 MDHEN, CDR2 SYDVKM. In DNA form, the CDR3 reads TGTGCCAGCAGGGAACAGGGGGCGAGCGCCTATGGCTACACCTTC. Amino acids: CASREQGASAYGYTF.

The rearrangement links TRBV11-3 to TRBJ2-1; 7 positions agree with TRBD2. CDR1 is SGHNT, CDR2 YENEEA, per germline. This CDR3 has 14 amino acids. V was clipped by 5 bases and J by 9 bases; unmatched bases: 10. This chain's CDR3 is CASSNPPTSSEQFF. CDR3 nucleotides: TGTGCCAGCAGCAACCCCCCGACTAGCAGTGAGCAGTTCTTC. The whole variable domain, filled in from reference TRBV11-3 and TRBJ2-1, reads EAGVVQSPRYKIIEKKQPVAFWCNPISGHNTLYWYLQNLGQGPELLIRYENEEAVDDSQLPKDRFSAERLKGVDSTLKIQPAELGDSAVYLCASSNPPTSSEQFFGPGTRLTVL.

V gene TRBV5-1 combines with J gene TRBJ2-3; maybe TRBD1 (6 bases). Germline lookup yields CDR1 SGHRS and CDR2 YFSETQ. Trimming shortened V by 7 bases and J by 2 bases, and 17 bases separated the two germline ends. The CDR3 is 15 residues long. The CDR3 protein is CASWDGAGATDTQYF. Written as DNA, the CDR3 is TGCGCCAGCTGGGACGGGGCAGGGGCCACAGATACGCAGTATTTT. The complete variable domain, with remaining parts taken from reference TRBV5-1 and TRBJ2-3, reads KAGVTQTPRYLIKTRGQQVTLSCSPISGHRSVSWYQQTPGQGLQFLFEYFSETQRNKGNFPGRFSGRQFSNSRSEMNVSTLELGDSALYLCASWDGAGATDTQYFGPGTRLTVL.

The gene calls are TRBV18 and TRBJ2-7, with D unresolved. CDR3 size: 15 residues. Per germline, CDR1 KGHSH and CDR2 LQKENI. V was clipped by 0 bases and J by 3 bases, with 12 bases between them. The CDR3 sequence: CASSPPNSMYYEQYF. The CDR3 DNA follows: TGTGCCAGCTCACCACCGAATAGTATGTACTACGAGCAGTACTTC.

The V gene is TRBV7-2, the J gene TRBJ1-3, with D unclear. The CDR3 is made up of 14 amino acids. V was trimmed by 5 bases and J by 2 bases, leaving 10 bases between them. Germline V lookup: CDR1 SGHTA, CDR2 FQGNSA. Written as DNA, the CDR3 is TGTGCCAGCAGCCCTAATGAGGCTGGAAACACCATATATTTT. Its translation is CASSPNEAGNTIYF.

The chain links TRBV5-4 to TRBJ1-4; weak D call: TRBD1 (5 bases). Germline lookup yields CDR1 SGHNT and CDR2 YYREEE (reference sequence). The CDR3 consists of 12 residues. V lost 1 base and J lost 8, with 6 bases in between. The CDR3 bases are TGTGCCAGCAGCTTGCGGGGGGAAAAACTGTTTTTT. Protein: CASSLRGEKLFF. Based on the CDR3 plus reference TRBV5-4 and TRBJ1-4, the full variable domain is ETGVTQSPTHLIKTRGQQVTLRCSSQSGHNTVSWYQQALGQGPQFIFQYYREEENGRGNFPPRFSGLQFPNYSSELNVNALELDDSALYLCASSLRGEKLFFGSGTQLSVL.

The gene calls are TRBV28 and TRBJ1-2, with D possibly being TRBD1 (5 bases). V lost 2 bases to trimming and J lost 4 bases, with 11 bases between them. CDR1 MDHEN and CDR2 SYDVKM come from the germline V gene. The CDR3 has 14 amino acids. The CDR3: CASSLQGYGYGYTF. Written as DNA, the CDR3 is TGTGCCAGCAGTTTACAGGGTTATGGCTATGGCTACACCTTC.

The gene calls are TRBV12-3 or TRBV12-4 and TRBJ1-2; D is unresolved. There are 12 residues in the CDR3. V lost 7 bases, J lost 5 bases, and 11 bases lay in between. Here the CDR3 DNA reads TGTGCCAGCACTCAGGCCTTATATGGCTACACCTTC. Its protein is CASTQALYGYTF.

The rearrangement uses TRBV19 and TRBJ1-1; possibly TRBD1 for D (6 bases). This CDR3 is built from 17 residues. The germline V and J ends were trimmed by 3 bases and 0 bases, with 17 bases remaining between them. Germline V gives CDR1 LNHDA, CDR2 SQIVND (reference sequence). The CDR3 DNA sequence: TGTGCCAGTAGTATGGGAATCAGGGGAGTGATGAACACTGAAGCTTTCTTT. Protein: CASSMGIRGVMNTEAFF.